The 18 T cell receptor beta chains presented below share a single source sample, sequenced in a study of CD4 and CD8 cells across lung adenocarcinoma regions (dated by TCRdb to 2016 to 2019). The library came from PCR. Sequencing was performed on a HiSeq X Ten. TCRdb itself trimmed the public reads at Q25 with fastp, ran MiXCR and retained productive beta chains. All rows with the same CDR3 protein become a single entry with the most common DNA and genes. The sample records about 10,000 distinct CDR3 sequences, approximately 50% of which are singletons. Jointly, the top ten make up 33% of the sample. Specimen: CD8+ T cells from the margin of a lung tumor. Interpreted using the paper, the cell subset or site label stands for: tumor margin region. The receptors originated from a male donor with lung adenocarcinoma. The CD4 and CD8 labels of this study may be unreliable.

As for this clonotype: A read error may account for a junction end that differs from germline. The CDR3 here is CASSSPEAVRFNTQYF. CDR3 nucleotide sequence: TGTGCCAGCAGTAGCCCGGAAGCAGTGCGCTTCAATACGCAGTACTTT. The chain uses TRBV12-3 or TRBV12-4 and TRBJ2-5; unclear D gene. The CDR3 loop spans 16 amino acids.

This clonotype was seen just once. V and J are TRBV7-6 and TRBJ2-3, with D possibly matching TRBD1 (6 bases). The J call may be in error: the DNA end matches TRBJ2-1 better. The germline gives CDR1 SGHVS, CDR2 FNYEAQ. CDR3 length: 15 amino acids. The CDR3 loop is CASSLYTGKEHEQFF. DNA for the CDR3: TGTGCCAGCAGCTTATACACAGGGAAAGAGCATGAGCAGTTCTTC.

This clonotype was seen a few times. The chain couples TRBV11-2 to TRBJ2-2, with 10 bases identical to TRBD1. This CDR3 has 19 amino acids. Germline-derived CDR1 and CDR2 are SGHAT and FQNNGV. V lost 2 bases, J lost 2 bases, and 11 bases stayed unmatched. The DNA for the CDR3 is TGTGCCAGCAGCTTACAGGACAGGGGGAAGTATAGCAACACCGGGGAGCTGTTTTTT. It codes for CASSLQDRGKYSNTGELFF.

V gene TRBV6-1 combines with J gene TRBJ2-6; a weak D match, TRBD1 (5 bases). V dropped 6 bases and J dropped 18 bases, with 27 bases sitting between them. Germline V gene lookup returns CDR1 MNHNS and CDR2 SASEGT. The CDR3 runs to 15 residues. In DNA, the CDR3 is TGTGCCAGCAGAGCACAGGTTTCTGGGGCCAACGACCAGACTTTC. Protein sequence: CASRAQVSGANDQTF.

The gene calls are TRBV7-2 and TRBJ2-1; no firm D call. V gave up 3 bases and J gave up 7 bases, with 10 bases separating them. The germline V gene has CDR1 SGHTA and CDR2 FQGNSA. This CDR3 has 13 residues. In nucleotides, the CDR3 is TGTGCCAGCAGCTTTGTGAAGGGTAATGAGCAGTTCTTC. Protein: CASSFVKGNEQFF.

This rearrangement joins TRBV6-1 to TRBJ2-2; 8 bases are shared with TRBD1. Germline lookup yields CDR1 MNHNS and CDR2 SASEGT. This CDR3 spans 14 amino acids. V dropped 6 bases and J dropped 5; count of bases not matched to a gene: 5. The CDR3 region is CASSRRDRTGELFF. The CDR3 bases are TGTGCCAGCAGCCGCCGGGACAGGACCGGGGAGCTGTTTTTT.

The sample holds one count of this clonotype. The junction departs from germline at one end; a sequencing error may be responsible. This sequence joins TRBV6-1 and TRBJ2-2; TRBD1 is a possible D gene (5 bases). Germline-derived CDR1 and CDR2 are MNHNS and SASEGT. The CDR3 totals 17 residues. CDR3 residues: CASSPSFGAVNTGTLYF. DNA of the CDR3: TGTGCCAGCAGTCCGTCCTTTGGGGCTGTGAACACCGGTACGCTGTATTTT.

The sample holds many counts of this clonotype. The chain carries TRBV6-5 and TRBJ2-2; 8 bases are shared with TRBD2. Per germline, CDR1 MNHEY and CDR2 SVGAGI. V lost 5 bases to trimming and J lost 2 bases; unmatched junction nucleotides: 13. CDR3 length: 18 residues. CDR3 protein: CASSHGWGAGDNTGELFF. Here the CDR3 DNA reads TGTGCCAGCAGTCACGGGTGGGGAGCGGGGGATAACACCGGGGAGCTGTTTTTT.

Regarding this clonotype: This is likely a read error, given that the CDR3 carries no conserved phenylalanine or tryptophan at its end. The DNA is omitted, as the CDR3 cannot be located on it reliably, and the CDR3 follows TCRdb's listing. The chain recombines TRBV6-1 with TRBJ2-5; the table assigns TRBD1, which was not confirmed against the DNA. Germline V gives CDR1 MNHNS, CDR2 SASEGT. The CDR3 totals 12 residues, both ends included. The CDR3 here is CASRQGGETQFS.

The chain combines TRBV15 with TRBJ2-1; D unclear. Between the trimmed V and J ends, which lost 0 bases and 1 base, there was a span of 7 bases. There are 15 residues in the CDR3. Germline CDR1 LNHNV, CDR2 YYDKDF (reference sequence). The CDR3 coding sequence is TGTGCCACCAGCAGAGATACGGAGTCCTACAATGAGCAGTTCTTC. Amino acids: CATSRDTESYNEQFF.

This clonotype has only a few counts. The genes are TRBV4-1 and TRBJ2-2, with no clear D. Trimming cost V 3 bases and J 2 bases, with 10 bases left between them. The CDR3 runs to 15 residues. Germline V gene sequence: CDR1 MGHRA, CDR2 YSYEKL. The CDR3, as DNA: TGCGCCAGCAGCCATAATCCTACAAACACCGGGGAGCTGTTTTTT. This codes for CASSHNPTNTGELFF.

V gene TRBV6-1 combines with J gene TRBJ2-1; D is possibly TRBD2 (5 bases). In germline, CDR1 is MNHNS, CDR2 SASEGT. V lost 1 base to trimming and J lost 2 bases, with 9 bases between them. The CDR3 has 15 amino acids. The chain's CDR3 is CASSEGLAAYNEQFF. The CDR3 nucleotides are TGTGCCAGCAGTGAAGGGCTAGCTGCCTACAATGAGCAGTTCTTC.

The chain couples TRBV11-2 to TRBJ1-2; possibly TRBD1 for D (5 bases). This CDR3 comprises 15 residues. Germline CDR1 and CDR2: SGHAT and FQNNGV. The germline V and J ends were trimmed by 1 base and 2 bases, with 11 bases remaining between them. The CDR3 is CASSLAAGYNYGYTF. In DNA form, the CDR3 reads TGTGCCAGCAGCTTAGCGGCAGGGTACAACTATGGCTACACCTTC.

This chain connects TRBV10-3 to TRBJ2-3; 7 nucleotides align to TRBD2. There are 15 residues in the CDR3. Trimming removed 10 bases from V and 2 bases from J; junction bases left unmatched: 12. The germline V gene encodes CDR1 ENHRY and CDR2 SYGVKD. The CDR3 protein is CATQRGQMATDTQYF. The CDR3 region has the DNA TGTGCCACCCAGCGGGGCCAAATGGCCACAGATACGCAGTATTTT.

On this clonotype: The germline gene is not matched at one end of the junction; a read error may be the cause. The V gene is TRBV6-1, the J gene TRBJ2-3; no definite D call. The germline V gene has CDR1 MNHNS and CDR2 SASEGT. This CDR3 region has 11 residues. The DNA of the CDR3 is TGTGCCAGTGGCGAATCAGATACGCAGTATTTC. It encodes CASGESDTQYF.

The rearrangement uses TRBV6-2 or TRBV6-3 and TRBJ2-4; 10 positions match TRBD1. This CDR3 spans 21 amino acids. In germline, CDR1 is MNHEY, CDR2 SVGEGT. J gave up 1 base and V 0 bases, and 15 bases lay outside the gene matches. This CDR3 is CASSYSRSGQGFVFAKNIQYF. The CDR3 coding sequence is TGTGCCAGCAGTTACTCGAGATCGGGACAGGGGTTTGTGTTCGCCAAAAACATTCAGTACTTC.

The V gene is TRBV6-5, the J gene TRBJ2-5; D is perhaps TRBD2 (6 bases). CDR1 is MNHEY and CDR2 is SVGAGI in the germline V gene. With 0 bases removed from V and 4 bases from J, the gap between germline ends came to 12 bases. CDR3 length: 15 residues. The CDR3 here is CASSYSRVGGETQYF. The CDR3, as DNA: TGTGCCAGCAGTTACTCCCGGGTCGGGGGAGAGACCCAGTACTTC.

The CDR3 sequence is CASSRVYEQYF. The CDR3 nucleotides are TGTGCCAGCAGTCGGGTTTACGAGCAGTACTTC. This chain uses TRBV6-1 with TRBJ2-1; no definite D call. The J call may be faulty, since TRBJ2-7 better matches the DNA end. Germline lookup yields CDR1 MNHNS and CDR2 SASEGT. This CDR3 comprises 11 residues.